This T cell receptor (beta chain) was obtained from a study of cytomegalovirus exposure and HLA in healthy donors. Study results and caveats: The study had only CMV serostatus as immune exposure information.

This PCR relied on a set of 60 Vbeta primers and 13 Jbeta primers. Study processing details: Among the unique TCR beta chains that a later analysis counted, 75 million to 85 million in all, roughly 9.9 million were shared. Clones were sequenced by immunoSEQ multiplex PCR, and TCRdb holds only the in-frame ones, with some missing. For V, J and clone size, that table is used; D and trimming come from the DNA. Of 100,000 to 150,000 clones listed, 81% are singletons. Note on this clone: Antigen specificity is unknown.

CDR1 and CDR2 (germline): MGHDK, SYGVNS. The CDR3 has 18 amino acids. With 0 bases removed from V and 0 bases from J, the gap between germline ends came to 16 bases. The chain uses TRBV25-1 and TRBJ2-3; D ambiguous. Source material: PBMCs. This clonotype originated in a woman between 40 and 50 years old in good health and CMV-seronegative. In nucleotides, the CDR3 is TGTGCCAGCAGTGAATACGTAGGCCGGGTGGCTAGCACAGATACGCAGTATTTT. Encoded protein: CASSEYVGRVASTDTQYF.